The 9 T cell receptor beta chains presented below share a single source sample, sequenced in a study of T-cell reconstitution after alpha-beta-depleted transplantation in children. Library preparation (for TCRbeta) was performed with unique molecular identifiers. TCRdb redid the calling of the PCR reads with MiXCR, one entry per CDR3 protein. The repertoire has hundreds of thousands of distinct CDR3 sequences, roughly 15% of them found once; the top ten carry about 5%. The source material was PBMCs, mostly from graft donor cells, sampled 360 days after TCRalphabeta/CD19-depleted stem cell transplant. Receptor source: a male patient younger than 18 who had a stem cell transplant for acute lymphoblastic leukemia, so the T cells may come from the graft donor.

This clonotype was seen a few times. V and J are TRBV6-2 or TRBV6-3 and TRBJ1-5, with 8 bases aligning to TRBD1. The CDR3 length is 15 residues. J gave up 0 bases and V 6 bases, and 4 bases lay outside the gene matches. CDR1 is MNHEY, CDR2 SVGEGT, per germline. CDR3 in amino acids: CASSWTGSSNQPQHF. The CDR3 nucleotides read TGTGCCAGCAGCTGGACAGGGTCTAGCAATCAGCCCCAGCATTTT.

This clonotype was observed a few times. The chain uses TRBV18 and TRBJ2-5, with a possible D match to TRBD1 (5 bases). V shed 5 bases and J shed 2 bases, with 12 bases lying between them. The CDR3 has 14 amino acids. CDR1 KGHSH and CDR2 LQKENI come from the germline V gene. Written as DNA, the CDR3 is TGTGCCAGCTCATCACGACAGATACAAGAGACCCAGTACTTC. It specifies CASSSRQIQETQYF.

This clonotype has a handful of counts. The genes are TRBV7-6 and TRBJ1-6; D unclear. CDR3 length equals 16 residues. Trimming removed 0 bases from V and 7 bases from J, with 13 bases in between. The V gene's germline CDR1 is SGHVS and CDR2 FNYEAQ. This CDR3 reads CASSLAPHRLNSPLHF. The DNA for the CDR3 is TGTGCCAGCAGCTTAGCGCCCCATAGGCTCAATTCACCCCTCCACTTT.

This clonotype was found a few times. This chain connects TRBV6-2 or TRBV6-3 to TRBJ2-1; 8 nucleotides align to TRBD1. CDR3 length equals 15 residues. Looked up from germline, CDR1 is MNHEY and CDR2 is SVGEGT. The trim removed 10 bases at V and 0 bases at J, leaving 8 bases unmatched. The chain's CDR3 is CATRDRRSSYNEQFF. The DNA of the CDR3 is TGTGCCACCCGGGACAGGAGGAGCTCCTACAATGAGCAGTTCTTC.

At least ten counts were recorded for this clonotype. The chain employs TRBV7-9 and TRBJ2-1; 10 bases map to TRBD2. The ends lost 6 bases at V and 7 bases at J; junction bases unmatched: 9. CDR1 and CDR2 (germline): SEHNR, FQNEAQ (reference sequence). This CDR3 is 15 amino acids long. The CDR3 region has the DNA TGTGCCAGCAGACCCCCCATACTAGCGGGAAATGAGCAGTTCTTC. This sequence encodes CASRPPILAGNEQFF.

The CDR3 loop is CATASGFWQGETQYF. CDR3 nucleotide sequence: TGTGCCACCGCAAGCGGGTTTTGGCAAGGAGAGACCCAGTACTTC. The chain is built from TRBV15 and TRBJ2-5; weak D call: TRBD2 (6 bases). Looked up from germline, CDR1 is LNHNV and CDR2 is YYDKDF (reference sequence). Trimming stripped 8 bases from V and 4 bases from J, with 20 bases between. This CDR3 contains 15 residues.

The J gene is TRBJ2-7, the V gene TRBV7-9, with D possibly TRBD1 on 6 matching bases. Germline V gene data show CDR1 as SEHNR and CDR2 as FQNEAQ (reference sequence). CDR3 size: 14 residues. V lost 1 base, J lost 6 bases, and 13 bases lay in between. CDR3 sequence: CASSLGSWDTEQYF. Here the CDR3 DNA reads TGTGCCAGCAGCTTAGGATCCTGGGACACCGAGCAGTACTTC.

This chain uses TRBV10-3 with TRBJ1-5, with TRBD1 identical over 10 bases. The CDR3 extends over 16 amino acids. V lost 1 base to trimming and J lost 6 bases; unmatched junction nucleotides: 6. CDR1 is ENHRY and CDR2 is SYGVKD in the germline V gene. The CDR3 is CAISEWGQGKLQPQHF. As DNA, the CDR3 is TGTGCCATCAGTGAGTGGGGACAGGGGAAACTTCAGCCCCAGCATTTT.

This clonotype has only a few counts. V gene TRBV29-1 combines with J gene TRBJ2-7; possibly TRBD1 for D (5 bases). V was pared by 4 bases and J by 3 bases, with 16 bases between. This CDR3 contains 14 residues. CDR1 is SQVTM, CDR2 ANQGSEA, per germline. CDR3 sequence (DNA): TGCAGCGTTGTCGCGGCCGGGCAGGGCTACGAGCAGTACTTC. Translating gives CSVVAAGQGYEQYF.